The present T cell receptor beta chain was sequenced within a study of cytomegalovirus exposure and HLA in healthy donors. Study background: T cells numbering about 200 million yielded around 120 million unique TCR beta sequences in an earlier analysis.

The study ran its PCR with 60 Vbeta and 13 Jbeta primers. TCRdb's table, derived via immunoSEQ multiplex PCR, lists solely in-frame clones and lacks some. The table has under 200,000 clones, 60% to 85% seen once. Trimming took off 4 bases at V and 6 bases at J, with 13 bases between the two ends. Germline CDR1 is LGHNA and CDR2 is YSLEER. The CDR3 has 13 residues. General study points: According to reports, the classifier identified cytomegalovirus status with high specificity and sensitivity. As was reported, the HLA-A and HLA-B alleles of most subjects were accurately predicted from TCR beta sequences. Association of 16,951 TCR beta sequences with HLA alleles was found at 0.05 false discovery rate in a later analysis.

The sample holds a few counts of this clone. Its antigen is unknown. The clonotype comes from a female donor in good health and CMV-seronegative. The chain uses TRBV4-3 and TRBJ2-7; TRBD1 is a possible D gene (6 bases). Sequenced: PBMCs. The CDR3 DNA is TGCGCCAGCAGCCCATTTCAAGGGGGCGAGCAGTACTTC. Translating gives CASSPFQGGEQYF.